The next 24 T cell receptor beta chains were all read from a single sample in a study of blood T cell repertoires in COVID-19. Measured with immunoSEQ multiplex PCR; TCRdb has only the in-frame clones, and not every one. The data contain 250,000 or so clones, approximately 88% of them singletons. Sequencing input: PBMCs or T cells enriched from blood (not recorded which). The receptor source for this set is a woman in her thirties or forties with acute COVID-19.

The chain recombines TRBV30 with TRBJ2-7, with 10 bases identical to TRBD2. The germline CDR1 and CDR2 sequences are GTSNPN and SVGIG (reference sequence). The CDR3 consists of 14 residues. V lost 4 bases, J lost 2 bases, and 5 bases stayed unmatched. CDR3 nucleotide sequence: TGTGCCTGGAATCTAGCGGGAGTAACCTACGAGCAGTACGTC. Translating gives CAWNLAGVTYEQYV.

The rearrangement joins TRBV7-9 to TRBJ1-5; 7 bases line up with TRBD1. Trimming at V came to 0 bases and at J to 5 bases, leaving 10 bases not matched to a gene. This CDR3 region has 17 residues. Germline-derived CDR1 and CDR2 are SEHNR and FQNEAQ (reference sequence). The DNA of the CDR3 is TGTGCCAGCAGCTTAGCTCGGGACAGTACGGAGGATCAGCCCCAGCATTTT. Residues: CASSLARDSTEDQPQHF.

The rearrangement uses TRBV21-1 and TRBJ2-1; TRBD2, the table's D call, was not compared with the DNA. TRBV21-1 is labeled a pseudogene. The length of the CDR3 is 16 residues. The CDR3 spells CASIAKAGQRYNEQFF. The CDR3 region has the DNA TGTGCCAGCATCGCAAAAGCGGGACAACGCTACAATGAGCAGTTCTTC.

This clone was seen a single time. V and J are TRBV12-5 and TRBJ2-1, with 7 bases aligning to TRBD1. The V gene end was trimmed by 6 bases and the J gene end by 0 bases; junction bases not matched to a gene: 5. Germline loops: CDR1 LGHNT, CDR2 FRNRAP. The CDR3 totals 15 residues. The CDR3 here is CASGPRGNSYNEQFF. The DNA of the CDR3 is TGTGCTAGTGGCCCCAGGGGGAACTCCTACAATGAGCAGTTCTTC.

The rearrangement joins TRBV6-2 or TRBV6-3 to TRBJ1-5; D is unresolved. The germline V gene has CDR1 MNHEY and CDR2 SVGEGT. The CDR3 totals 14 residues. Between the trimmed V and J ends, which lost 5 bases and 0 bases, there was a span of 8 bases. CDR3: CASSPYFSNQPQHF. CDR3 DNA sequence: TGTGCCAGCAGTCCCTACTTTAGCAATCAGCCCCAGCATTTT.

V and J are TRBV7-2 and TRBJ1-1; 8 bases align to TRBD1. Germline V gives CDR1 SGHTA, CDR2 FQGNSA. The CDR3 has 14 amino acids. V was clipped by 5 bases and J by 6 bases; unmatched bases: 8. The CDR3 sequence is CASSPRRGLPEAFF. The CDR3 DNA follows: TGTGCCAGCAGCCCCCGCAGGGGGCTTCCTGAAGCTTTCTTT. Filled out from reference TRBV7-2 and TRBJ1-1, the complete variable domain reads GAGVSQSPSNKVTEKGKDVELRCDPISGHTALYWYRQSLGQGLEFLIYFQGNSAPDKSGLPSDRFSAERTGGSVSTLTIQRTQQEDSAVYLCASSPRRGLPEAFFGQGTRLTVV.

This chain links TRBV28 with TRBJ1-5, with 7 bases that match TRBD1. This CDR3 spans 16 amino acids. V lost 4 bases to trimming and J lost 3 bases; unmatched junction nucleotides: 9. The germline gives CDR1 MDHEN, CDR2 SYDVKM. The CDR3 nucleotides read TGTGCCAGCAGTTCCCCGCGACAGGGAAACAATCAGCCCCAGCATTTT. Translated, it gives CASSSPRQGNNQPQHF.

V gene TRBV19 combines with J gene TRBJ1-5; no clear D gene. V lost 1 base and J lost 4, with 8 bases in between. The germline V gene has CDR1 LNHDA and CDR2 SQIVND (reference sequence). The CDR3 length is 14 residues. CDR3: CASSIVPGNQPQHF. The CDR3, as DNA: TGTGCCAGTAGTATAGTGCCAGGTAATCAGCCCCAGCATTTT.

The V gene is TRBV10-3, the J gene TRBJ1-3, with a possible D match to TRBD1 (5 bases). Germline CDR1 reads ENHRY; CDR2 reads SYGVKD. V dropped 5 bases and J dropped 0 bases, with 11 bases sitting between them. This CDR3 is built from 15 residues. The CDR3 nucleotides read TGTGCCATCAGTCCAGGGCCCGACTCTGGAAACACCATATATTTT. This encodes CAISPGPDSGNTIYF.

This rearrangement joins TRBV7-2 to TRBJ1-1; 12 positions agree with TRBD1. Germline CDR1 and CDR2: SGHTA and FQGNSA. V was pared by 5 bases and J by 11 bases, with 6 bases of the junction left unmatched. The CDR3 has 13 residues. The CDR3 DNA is TGTGCCAGCAGCCAGGGACAGGGGGCGCGGGCTTTCTTT. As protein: CASSQGQGARAFF.

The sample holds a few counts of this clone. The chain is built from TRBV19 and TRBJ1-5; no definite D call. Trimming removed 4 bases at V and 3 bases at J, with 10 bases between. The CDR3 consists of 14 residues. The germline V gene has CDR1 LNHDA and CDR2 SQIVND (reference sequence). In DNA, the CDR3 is TGTGCCAGTAGTACTACGGGAGCCAATCAGCCCCAGCATTTT. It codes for CASSTTGANQPQHF. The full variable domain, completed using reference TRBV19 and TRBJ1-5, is DGGITQSPKYLFRKEGQNVTLSCEQNLNHDAMYWYRQDPGQGLRLIYYSQIVNDFQKGDIAEGYSVSREKKESFPLTVTSAQKNPTAFYLCASSTTGANQPQHFGDGTRLSIL.

The CDR3 DNA reads TGCGCCAGCAGCTCCACAGGGGATAGCAATCAGCCCCAGCATTTT. Amino acid sequence: CASSSTGDSNQPQHF. This chain joins TRBV5-1 and TRBJ1-5; TRBD1 matches 7 bases. Germline lookup yields CDR1 SGHRS and CDR2 YFSETQ. This CDR3 has 15 amino acids. J gave up 0 bases and V 3 bases, and 3 bases lay outside the gene matches.

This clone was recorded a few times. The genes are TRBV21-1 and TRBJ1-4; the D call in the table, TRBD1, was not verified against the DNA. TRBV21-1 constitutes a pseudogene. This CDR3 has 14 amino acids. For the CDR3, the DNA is TGTGCCAGCAGACTAACAGGACGGTATGAAAAACTGTTTTTT. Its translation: CASRLTGRYEKLFF.

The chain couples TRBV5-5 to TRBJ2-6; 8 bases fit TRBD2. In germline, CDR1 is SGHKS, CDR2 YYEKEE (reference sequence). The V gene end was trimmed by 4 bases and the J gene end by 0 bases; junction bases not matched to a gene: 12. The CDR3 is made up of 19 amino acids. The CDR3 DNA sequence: TGTGCCAGCAGCCACCTGAGTAGCGGGACGACCTCTGGGGCCAACGTCCTGACTTTC. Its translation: CASSHLSSGTTSGANVLTF.

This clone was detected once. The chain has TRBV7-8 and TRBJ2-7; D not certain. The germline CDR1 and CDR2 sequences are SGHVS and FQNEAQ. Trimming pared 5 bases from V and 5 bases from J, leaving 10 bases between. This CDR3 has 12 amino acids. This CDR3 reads CASSHNTDEQYV. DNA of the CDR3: TGTGCCAGCAGCCACAACACCGACGAGCAGTACGTC.

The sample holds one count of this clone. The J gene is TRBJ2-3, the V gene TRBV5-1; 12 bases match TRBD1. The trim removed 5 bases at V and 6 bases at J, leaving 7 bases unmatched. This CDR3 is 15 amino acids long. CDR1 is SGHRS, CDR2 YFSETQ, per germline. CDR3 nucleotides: TGCGCCAGCAGTAAGGGACAGGGGGCGATGGATACGCAGTATTTT. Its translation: CASSKGQGAMDTQYF.

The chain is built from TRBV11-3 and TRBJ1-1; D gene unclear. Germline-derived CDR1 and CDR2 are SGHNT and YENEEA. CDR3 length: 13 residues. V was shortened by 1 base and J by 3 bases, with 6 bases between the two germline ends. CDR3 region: CASSLVADTEAFF. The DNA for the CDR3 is TGTGCCAGCAGCTTAGTGGCAGACACTGAAGCTTTCTTT.

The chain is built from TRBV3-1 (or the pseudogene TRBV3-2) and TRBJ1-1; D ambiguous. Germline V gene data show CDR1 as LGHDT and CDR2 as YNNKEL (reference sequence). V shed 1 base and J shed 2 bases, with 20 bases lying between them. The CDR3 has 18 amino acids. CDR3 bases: TGTGCCAGCAGCCAAGCCCCGGTATCCCCGAGAGAAAACACTGAAGCTTTCTTT. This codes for CASSQAPVSPRENTEAFF.

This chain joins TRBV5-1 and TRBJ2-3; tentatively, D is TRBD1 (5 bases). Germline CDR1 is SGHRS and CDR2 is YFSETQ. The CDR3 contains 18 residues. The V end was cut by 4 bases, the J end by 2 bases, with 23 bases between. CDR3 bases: TGCGCCAGCAGCAGGGGCAGCTCAAAAGGTGGGGCCACAGATACGCAGTATTTT. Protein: CASSRGSSKGGATDTQYF. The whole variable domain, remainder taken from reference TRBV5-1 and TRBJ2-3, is KAGVTQTPRYLIKTRGQQVTLSCSPISGHRSVSWYQQTPGQGLQFLFEYFSETQRNKGNFPGRFSGRQFSNSRSEMNVSTLELGDSALYLCASSRGSSKGGATDTQYFGPGTRLTVL.

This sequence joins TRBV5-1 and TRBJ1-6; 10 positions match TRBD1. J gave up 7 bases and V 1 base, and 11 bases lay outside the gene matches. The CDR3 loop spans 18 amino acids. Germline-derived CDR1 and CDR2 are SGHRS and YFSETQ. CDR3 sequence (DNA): TGCGCCAGCAGCTTGAGGACAGGGGGGCCCGGGGGGAATTCACCCCTCCACTTT. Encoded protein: CASSLRTGGPGGNSPLHF.

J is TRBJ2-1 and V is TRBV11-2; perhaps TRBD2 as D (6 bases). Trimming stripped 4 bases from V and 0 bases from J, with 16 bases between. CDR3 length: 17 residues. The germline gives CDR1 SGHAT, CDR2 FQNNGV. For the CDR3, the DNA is TGTGCCAGCAGCTCCTCTAGCGTCGCACGCTCCTACAATGAGCAGTTCTTC. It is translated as CASSSSSVARSYNEQFF.

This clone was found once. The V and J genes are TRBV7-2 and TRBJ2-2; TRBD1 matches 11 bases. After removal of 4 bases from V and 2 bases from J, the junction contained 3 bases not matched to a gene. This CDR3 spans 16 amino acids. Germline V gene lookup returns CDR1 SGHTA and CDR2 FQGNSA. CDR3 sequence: CASSSRTGGNTGELFF. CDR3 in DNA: TGTGCCAGCAGCTCCCGGACAGGGGGCAACACCGGGGAGCTGTTTTTT.

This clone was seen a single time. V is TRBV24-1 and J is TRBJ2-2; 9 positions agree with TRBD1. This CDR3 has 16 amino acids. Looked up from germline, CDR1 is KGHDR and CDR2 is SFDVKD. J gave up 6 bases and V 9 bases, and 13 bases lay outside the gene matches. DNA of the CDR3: TGTGCCACCCCCCACCCGGGACAGGGCTTTTCCGGGGAGCTGTTTTTT. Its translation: CATPHPGQGFSGELFF.

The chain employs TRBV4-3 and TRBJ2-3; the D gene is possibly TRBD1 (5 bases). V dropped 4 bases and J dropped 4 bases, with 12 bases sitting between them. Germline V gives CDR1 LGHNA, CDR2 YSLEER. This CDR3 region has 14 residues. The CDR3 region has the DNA TGCGCCAGCAGCCTTCAGGAAGGGGCAGATACGCAGTATTTT. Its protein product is CASSLQEGADTQYF.